This section outlines one TCR beta chain sequence together with its context. The record originates from a study of T cell changes during pregnancy in multiple sclerosis. TCRdb keeps only in-frame clones here, not all; method: immunoSEQ multiplex PCR. The table shows about 68,000 clones, with over 75% occurring only once. This specimen was peripheral blood, taken in the third trimester of pregnancy. The sequence was collected from a female donor with multiple sclerosis, enrolled in a pregnancy study.

CDR3: CASRETGFDEKLFF. The CDR3 coding sequence is TGTGCCAGCAGGGAGACAGGGTTTGATGAAAAACTGTTTTTT. This sequence joins TRBV25-1 and TRBJ1-4; 7 nucleotides match TRBD1. The germline gives CDR1 MGHDK, CDR2 SYGVNS. Trimming cost V 6 bases and J 6 bases; bases outside gene matches: 7. This CDR3 region has 14 residues.